This passage covers 31 T cell receptor beta chains from one sample sequenced in a study of vaccination and CD4 T cells after COVID-19. Indicated treatment: approximately nine-day PBMC culture with coronavirus spike peptide pools or control peptides (ViraFEST assay). Sequencing of cultured CD4+ T cell DNA used the Oncomine TCR Beta short-read assay. MiXCR, applied by TCRdb to the PCR reads, yields one record per CDR3 protein. The top ten clones hold just under 30% of a sample with some 8,400 distinct CDR3 sequences, 25% to 35% of them seen once. These receptors have no identified antigens. Sequences were obtained from cultured CD4+ T cells from blood. The receptors come from a human donor with COVID-19.

The chain recombines TRBV19 with TRBJ1-2; D is perhaps TRBD1 (5 bases). The CDR3 contains 15 residues. V lost 3 bases to trimming and J lost 1 base, with 12 bases between them. Germline CDR1 LNHDA, CDR2 SQIVND (reference sequence). For the CDR3, the DNA is TGTGCCAGTAGTATCGGTGGGGCTAATAACTATGGCTACACCTTC. Its protein is CASSIGGANNYGYTF.

Relative to its sample, this clonotype is medium-sized. V usage is TRBV25-1 and J usage is TRBJ1-6, with TRBD1 matching 10 bases. Germline-derived CDR1 and CDR2 are MGHDK and SYGVNS. This CDR3 spans 15 amino acids. With V trimmed by 3 bases and J by 8 bases, 4 bases remained unmatched. CDR3 in DNA: TGTGCCAGCAGTGATCGGGACAGGGGCTATTCACCCCTCCACTTT. Translation gives CASSDRDRGYSPLHF.

The V and J genes are TRBV20-1 and TRBJ2-6, with D uncertain. V shed 3 bases and J shed 0 bases, with 6 bases lying between them. In germline, CDR1 is DFQATT, CDR2 SNEGSKA (reference sequence). The CDR3 is 14 residues long. This chain's CDR3 is CSASAFSGANVLTF. The CDR3, as DNA: TGCAGTGCTAGCGCCTTCTCTGGGGCCAACGTCCTGACTTTC.

The genes are TRBV7-9 and TRBJ2-5, with D perhaps matching TRBD2 (6 bases). Germline V gene data show CDR1 as SEHNR and CDR2 as FQNEAQ (reference sequence). Trimming pared 5 bases from V and 1 base from J, leaving 14 bases between. This CDR3 is built from 15 residues. CDR3: CASSPTRQSQETQYF. DNA for the CDR3: TGTGCCAGCAGCCCGACTAGACAAAGCCAAGAGACCCAGTACTTC.

The chain has TRBV25-1 and TRBJ2-1; D possibly uses TRBD1 or TRBD2 (7 bases each). V was trimmed by 3 bases and J by 5 bases, leaving 14 bases between them. Germline loops: CDR1 MGHDK, CDR2 SYGVNS. The CDR3 is 15 amino acids. The CDR3 DNA sequence: TGTGCCAGCAGTGATCCAGGGGGGGCCCACAATGAGCAGTTCTTC. Protein: CASSDPGGAHNEQFF. Filled out from reference TRBV25-1 and TRBJ2-1, the complete variable domain reads EADIYQTPRYLVIGTGKKITLECSQTMGHDKMYWYQQDPGMELHLIHYSYGVNSTEKGDLSSESTVSRIRTEHFPLTLESARPSHTSQYLCASSDPGGAHNEQFFGPGTRLTVL.

The V gene is TRBV19, the J gene TRBJ1-1, with D maybe TRBD1 (6 bases). The CDR3 covers 14 residues. Germline V lookup: CDR1 LNHDA, CDR2 SQIVND (reference sequence). V lost 6 bases and J lost 6, with 17 bases in between. The CDR3 DNA reads as TGTGCCAGTAGCACCGAGGCAGGGGTCGCTGAAGCTTTCTTT. Translating it yields CASSTEAGVAEAFF.

V usage is TRBV10-3 and J usage is TRBJ1-1; D perhaps matches TRBD1 (5 bases). Germline-derived CDR1 and CDR2 are ENHRY and SYGVKD. There are 12 residues in the CDR3. V gave up 0 bases and J gave up 10 bases, with 9 bases separating them. The CDR3 nucleotides read TGTGCCATCAGTGAGTCTGAGGGGAGAGCTTTCTTT. Protein: CAISESEGRAFF.

This clonotype was found once. The chain employs TRBV19 and TRBJ1-2, with a tentative D call TRBD1 (5 bases). Trimming cost V 9 bases and J 4 bases, with 15 bases left between them. Per germline, CDR1 LNHDA and CDR2 SQIVND (reference sequence). CDR3 size: 13 residues. This CDR3 reads CASGPGSSYGYTF. Written as DNA, the CDR3 is TGTGCCAGCGGGCCAGGGAGTAGCTATGGCTACACCTTC.

This clonotype occurred a few times. The chain recombines TRBV24-1 with TRBJ2-5; unclear D gene. Trimming stripped 0 bases from V and 4 bases from J, with 11 bases between. Germline loops: CDR1 KGHDR, CDR2 SFDVKD. The CDR3 sequence is 15 residues long. The CDR3 here is CATSDLIGQSETQYF. CDR3 nucleotides: TGTGCCACCAGTGATTTGATCGGGCAATCAGAGACCCAGTACTTC.

This clonotype was recorded a few times. This rearrangement joins TRBV6-5 to TRBJ2-3; no firm D call. The CDR3 covers 14 residues. Germline CDR1 and CDR2: MNHEY and SVGAGI. V lost 0 bases and J 5 bases, leaving 9 bases between the germline ends. CDR3 amino acids: CASSYSIRKDTQYF. CDR3 sequence (DNA): TGTGCCAGCAGTTACTCGATACGAAAAGATACGCAGTATTTT.

The sample holds one count of this clonotype. The CDR3 nucleotides are TGCGCCAGCAGCCAAGAGACTAGCGGGGGGCGACCAAAGTACTTC. Its translation is CASSQETSGGRPKYF. V is TRBV4-3 and J is TRBJ2-7, with TRBD2 identical over 13 bases. The V and J ends lost 0 bases and 11 bases, in that order; junction bases with no gene match: 7. Per the germline V gene, CDR1 is LGHNA and CDR2 is YSLEER. This CDR3 has 15 residues.

This chain connects TRBV4-3 to TRBJ1-1; D is uncertain. V gave up 4 bases and J gave up 4 bases, with 13 bases separating them. The CDR3 consists of 14 residues. Germline V CDR1 and CDR2: LGHNA, YSLEER. The CDR3 region is CASSPAGEGTEAFF. The CDR3 DNA reads TGCGCCAGCAGCCCAGCCGGGGAGGGCACTGAAGCTTTCTTT.

The V and J genes are TRBV20-1 and TRBJ1-3; the D is unclear. The CDR3 has 12 amino acids. Germline V gives CDR1 DFQATT, CDR2 SNEGSKA (reference sequence). With 2 bases removed from V and 1 base from J, the gap between germline ends came to 3 bases. CDR3: CSARWSGNTIYF. The CDR3 DNA follows: TGCAGTGCTAGATGGTCTGGAAACACCATATATTTT.

This chain joins TRBV6-1 and TRBJ2-5, with 16 bases aligning to TRBD2. J lost 5 bases, V lost 0 bases, and 18 bases had no gene match. The CDR3 consists of 22 residues. Looked up from germline, CDR1 is MNHNS and CDR2 is SASEGT. CDR3 loop: CASSEARPPGLAGGRVRETQYF. CDR3 nucleotides: TGTGCCAGCAGTGAAGCGAGACCACCGGGACTAGCGGGGGGGCGGGTACGGGAGACCCAGTACTTC.

The chain couples TRBV25-1 to TRBJ2-7; the match to TRBD1 covers 7 bases. V dropped 4 bases and J dropped 2; count of bases not matched to a gene: 2. CDR3 length: 13 residues. Germline V gene data show CDR1 as MGHDK and CDR2 as SYGVNS. CDR3 sequence (DNA): TGTGCCAGCAGTGTGACAGGGACCTACGAGCAGTACTTC. As protein: CASSVTGTYEQYF.

This clonotype appeared a few times. The chain joins TRBV20-1 to TRBJ1-5; a possible D gene is TRBD1 (5 bases). The CDR3 covers 13 residues. The germline gives CDR1 DFQATT, CDR2 SNEGSKA (reference sequence). V lost 6 bases, J lost 5 bases, and 14 bases lay in between. CDR3 sequence: CSARMGLYQPQHF. The CDR3 nucleotides are TGCAGTGCGAGGATGGGGCTTTATCAGCCCCAGCATTTT.

The chain links TRBV19 to TRBJ1-5, with D perhaps TRBD1 (6 bases). Trimming took 2 bases from V and 6 from J, leaving 17 bases between them. The CDR3 covers 16 residues. The germline gives CDR1 LNHDA, CDR2 SQIVND (reference sequence). In nucleotides, the CDR3 is TGTGCCAGTAGTATAACCCTTCAGGGGATGGGTCAGCCCCAGCATTTT. Translation: CASSITLQGMGQPQHF.

The chain carries TRBV5-4 and TRBJ1-1, with a weak D call TRBD1 (5 bases). This CDR3 is built from 13 residues. Trimming pared 5 bases from V and 5 bases from J, leaving 13 bases between. Germline V gene sequence: CDR1 SGHNT, CDR2 YYREEE (reference sequence). DNA of the CDR3: TGTGCCAGCAGACCAGGGACGGGTACTGAAGCTTTCTTT. As protein: CASRPGTGTEAFF.

The chain has TRBV11-3 and TRBJ2-7; 11 bases fit TRBD2. The germline V gene has CDR1 SGHNT and CDR2 YENEEA. This CDR3 contains 17 residues. V was pared by 0 bases and J by 3 bases, with 7 bases of the junction left unmatched. This chain's CDR3 is CASSLDKTSGGGYEQYF. DNA of the CDR3: TGTGCCAGCAGCTTAGATAAAACTAGCGGGGGTGGCTACGAGCAGTACTTC.

In this sample, this clonotype turned up a few times. The CDR3 loop reads CASSPQSGQPQHF. The CDR3 nucleotides are TGTGCCAGCAGCCCCCAGTCCGGTCAGCCCCAGCATTTT. This chain uses TRBV5-4 with TRBJ1-5, with no clear D. The CDR3 loop spans 13 amino acids. V lost 4 bases to trimming and J lost 6 bases, with 11 bases between them. Germline CDR1 and CDR2: SGHNT and YYREEE (reference sequence).

In its sample, this clonotype was seen once. The chain employs TRBV28 and TRBJ2-7, with 8 bases lining up with TRBD1. Germline CDR1 reads MDHEN; CDR2 reads SYDVKM. This CDR3 contains 14 residues. Unmatched junction bases numbered 6, after V lost 7 bases and J lost 1 base. As DNA, the CDR3 is TGTGCCAGCATCCCCAGGGGGCGTTCCTACGAGCAGTACTTC. Encoded protein: CASIPRGRSYEQYF.

This clonotype was picked up a small number of times. J is TRBJ1-5 and V is TRBV20-1; possibly TRBD1 for D (5 bases). Germline V lookup: CDR1 DFQATT, CDR2 SNEGSKA (reference sequence). V lost 5 bases to trimming and J lost 4 bases, with 18 bases between them. The CDR3 has 15 amino acids. The CDR3 region has the DNA TGCAGTGCTGCAGACAGAACCGGGTCAAATCAGCCCCAGCATTTT. This codes for CSAADRTGSNQPQHF.

This clonotype was seen a few times. V and J are TRBV19 and TRBJ1-5; D not resolved. The CDR3 has 14 amino acids. V lost 2 bases and J 2 bases, leaving 7 bases between the germline ends. Germline values: CDR1 LNHDA, CDR2 SQIVND (reference sequence). The CDR3 spells CASSIQWGNQPQHF. DNA for the CDR3: TGTGCCAGTAGTATACAGTGGGGCAATCAGCCCCAGCATTTT.

This clonotype has a handful of counts. The chain joins TRBV6-1 to TRBJ2-5; 11 bases are a match to TRBD2. The CDR3 length is 16 residues. Germline values: CDR1 MNHNS, CDR2 SASEGT. The V and J ends lost 8 bases and 5 bases, in that order; junction bases with no gene match: 13. DNA of the CDR3: TGTGCCAGCCGCCCCCTAGCGGGGGGACCAGGGGAGACCCAGTACTTC. The encoded protein is CASRPLAGGPGETQYF.

Only a few counts were recorded for this clonotype. The chain couples TRBV5-4 to TRBJ1-1; 11 bases are a match to TRBD1. This CDR3 contains 16 residues. The germline CDR1 and CDR2 sequences are SGHNT and YYREEE (reference sequence). With V trimmed by 6 bases and J by 6 bases, 13 bases remained unmatched. The CDR3 is CASKRFRDRGISEAFF. Written as DNA, the CDR3 is TGTGCCAGCAAAAGGTTCCGGGACAGGGGGATATCTGAAGCTTTCTTT.

This clonotype was detected only a few times. This sequence joins TRBV7-2 and TRBJ2-7; TRBD1 matches 10 bases. The V gene end was trimmed by 4 bases and the J gene end by 0 bases; junction bases not matched to a gene: 6. The CDR3 loop spans 16 amino acids. Germline CDR1 reads SGHTA; CDR2 reads FQGNSA. CDR3 sequence: CASSSTRDRGSYEQYF. The CDR3 region has the DNA TGTGCCAGCAGCTCAACCCGGGACAGGGGCTCCTACGAGCAGTACTTC. Combining the CDR3 with reference TRBV7-2 and TRBJ2-7 gives the whole variable domain GAGVSQSPSNKVTEKGKDVELRCDPISGHTALYWYRQSLGQGLEFLIYFQGNSAPDKSGLPSDRFSAERTGGSVSTLTIQRTQQEDSAVYLCASSSTRDRGSYEQYFGPGTRLTVT.

This clonotype was recorded only once. The conserved phenylalanine or tryptophan is not found at the CDR3 terminus, so this likely reflects a read error. The V call is TRBV6-1, the J call TRBJ1-1; weak D call: TRBD1 (5 bases). The CDR3 runs to 13 residues. The V end was cut by 6 bases, the J end by 3 bases, with 11 bases between. Looked up from germline, CDR1 is MNHNS and CDR2 is SASEGT. The CDR3 DNA sequence: TGTGCCAGCAGGTCAGGGATATACACTGAAGCTTTCTCT. Its protein is CASRSGIYTEAFS.

The J gene is TRBJ2-6, the V gene TRBV6-2 or TRBV6-3, with D perhaps matching TRBD1 (6 bases). V was shortened by 5 bases and J by 1 base, with 15 bases between the two germline ends. CDR1 MNHEY and CDR2 SVGEGT come from the germline V gene. CDR3 length: 17 amino acids. In nucleotides, the CDR3 is TGTGCCAGCAGTCGATGGCCACAGGGTTCTGGGGCCAACGTCCTGACTTTC. Encoded protein: CASSRWPQGSGANVLTF.

This clonotype showed up just a few times. The chain employs TRBV4-2 and TRBJ1-5; a possible D gene is TRBD1 (6 bases). The germline gives CDR1 LGHNA, CDR2 YNFKEQ. This CDR3 is built from 18 residues. The germline V and J ends were trimmed by 3 bases and 0 bases, with 18 bases remaining between them. Here the CDR3 reads CASSQSGTRVNSNQPQHF. Written as DNA, the CDR3 is TGTGCCAGCAGCCAGTCCGGGACACGGGTAAATAGCAATCAGCCCCAGCATTTT.

This chain connects TRBV6-2 or TRBV6-3 to TRBJ2-3, with 12 positions matching TRBD2. Germline-derived CDR1 and CDR2 are MNHEY and SVGEGT. The CDR3 sequence is 17 residues long. Losses at the gene ends were 2 bases for V and 0 bases for J; bases not matched to a gene: 3. In nucleotides, the CDR3 is TGTGCCAGCAGTTACCCTAGCGGGGGGGATAGCACAGATACGCAGTATTTT. Residues: CASSYPSGGDSTDTQYF.

The chain links TRBV2 to TRBJ2-3; D is undetermined. Germline V gene sequence: CDR1 SNHLY, CDR2 FYNNEI. This CDR3 region has 13 residues. Trimming removed 6 bases from V and 1 base from J, with 8 bases in between. Written as DNA, the CDR3 is TGTGCCAGCAGGGCCGACGGCACAGATACGCAGTATTTT. Protein: CASRADGTDTQYF.